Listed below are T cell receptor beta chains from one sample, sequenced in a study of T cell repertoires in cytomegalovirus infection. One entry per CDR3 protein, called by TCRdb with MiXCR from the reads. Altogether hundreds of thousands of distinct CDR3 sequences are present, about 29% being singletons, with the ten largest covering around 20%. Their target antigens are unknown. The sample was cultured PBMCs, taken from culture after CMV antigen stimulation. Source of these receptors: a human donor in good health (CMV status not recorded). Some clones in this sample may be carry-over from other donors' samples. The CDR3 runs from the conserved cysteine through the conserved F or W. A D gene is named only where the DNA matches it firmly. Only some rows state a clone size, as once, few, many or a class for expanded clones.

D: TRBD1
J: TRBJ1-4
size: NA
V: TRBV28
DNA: TGTGCCAGCAGTTTACCCCAGCAGGGGGTTAATGAAAAACTGTTTTTT
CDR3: CASSLPQQGVNEKLFF

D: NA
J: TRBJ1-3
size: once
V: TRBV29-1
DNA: TGCAGCGTTCAACCGGACGGCAAGCGAAACACCATATATTTT
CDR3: CSVQPDGKRNTIYF

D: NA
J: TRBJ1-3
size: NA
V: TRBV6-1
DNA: TGTGCCAGCAGTGAAAGGTTCACACCTGGAAACACCATATATTTT
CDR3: CASSERFTPGNTIYF

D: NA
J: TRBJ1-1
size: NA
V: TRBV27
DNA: TGTGCCAGCTCCCTCGGGAGGGGCGGTGTCACTGAAGCTTTCTTT
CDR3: CASSLGRGGVTEAFF

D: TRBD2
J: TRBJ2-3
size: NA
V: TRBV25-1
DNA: TGTGCCAGCAGTCCTGCTAGCGGGAGGGTAGCAGATACGCAGTATTTT
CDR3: CASSPASGRVADTQYF

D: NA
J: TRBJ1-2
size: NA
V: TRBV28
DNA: TGTGCCAGCAGGCCTACAGGGACATCGGAGTATGGCTACACCTTC
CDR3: CASRPTGTSEYGYTF

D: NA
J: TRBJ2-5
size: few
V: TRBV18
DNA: TGTGCCAGCTCACCGATCTCAGGGAGTGTTGGAGAGACCCAGTACTTC
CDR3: CASSPISGSVGETQYF

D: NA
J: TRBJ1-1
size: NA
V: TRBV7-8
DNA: TGTGCCAGCAGCTTAGGGTCGTGGGGCACCGGGGGCGGCACTGAAGCTTTCTTT
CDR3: CASSLGSWGTGGGTEAFF

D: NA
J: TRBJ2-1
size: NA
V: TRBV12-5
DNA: TGTGCTAGTGGTGAGAACGATGAGCAGTTCTTC
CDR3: CASGENDEQFF

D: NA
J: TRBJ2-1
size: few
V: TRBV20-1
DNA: TGCAGTGCTCGCCTTTTCAATGAGCAGTTCTTC
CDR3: CSARLFNEQFF

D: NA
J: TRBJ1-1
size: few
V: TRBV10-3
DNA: TGTGCCATCAGCCTTTTCCGCCGTGAAGAAGCTTTCTTT
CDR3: CAISLFRREEAFF

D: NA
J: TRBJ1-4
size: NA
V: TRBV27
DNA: TGTGCCAGCAGAGGGTCAAGGGATTCGGAAAAACTGTTTTTT
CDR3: CASRGSRDSEKLFF

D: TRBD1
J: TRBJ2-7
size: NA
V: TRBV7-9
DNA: TGTGCCAGCAGCTTCGGACAGGGACGCGAGCAGTACTTC
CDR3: CASSFGQGREQYF

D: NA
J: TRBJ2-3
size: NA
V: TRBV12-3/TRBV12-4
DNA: TGTGCCAGCAGTCCCTGGGACTCAGATACGCAGTATTTT
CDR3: CASSPWDSDTQYF

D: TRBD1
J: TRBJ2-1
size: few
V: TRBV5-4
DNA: TGTGCCAGCAGTCCGGGACAGGGATTCTACAATGAGCAGTTCTTC
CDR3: CASSPGQGFYNEQFF

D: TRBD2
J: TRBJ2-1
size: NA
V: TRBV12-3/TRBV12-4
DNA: TGTGCCAGCAGTCCCCCCCCCCGGACTAGCGGGAGGAGCTCCTACAATGAGCAGTTCTTC
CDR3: CASSPPPRTSGRSSYNEQFF

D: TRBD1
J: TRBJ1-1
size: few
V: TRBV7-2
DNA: TGTGCCAGCAGCTCTGGACAGGAACCTACTGAAGCTTTCTTT
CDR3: CASSSGQEPTEAFF

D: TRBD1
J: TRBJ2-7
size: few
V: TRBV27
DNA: TGTGCCAGCAGTTTAGGGGACAGGGGGTACTACGAGCAGTACTTC
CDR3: CASSLGDRGYYEQYF

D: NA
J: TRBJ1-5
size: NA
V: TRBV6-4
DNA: TGTGCCAGCAGTGCCATCACGGGGGAGCCCCAGCATTTT
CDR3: CASSAITGEPQHF

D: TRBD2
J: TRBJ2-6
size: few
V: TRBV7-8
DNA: TGTGCCAGCAGCTTAGCGACTAGCGGGACTGGGGCCAACGTCCTGACTTTC
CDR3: CASSLATSGTGANVLTF

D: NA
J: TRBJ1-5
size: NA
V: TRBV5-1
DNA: TGCGCCAGCAGCTTGAGGTCAGGGCCCAATCAGCCCCAGCATTTT
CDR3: CASSLRSGPNQPQHF

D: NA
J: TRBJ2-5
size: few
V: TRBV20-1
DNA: TGCAGTGCGTTACACCCGGGACGGGTAGGAGAGACCCAGTACTTC
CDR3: CSALHPGRVGETQYF